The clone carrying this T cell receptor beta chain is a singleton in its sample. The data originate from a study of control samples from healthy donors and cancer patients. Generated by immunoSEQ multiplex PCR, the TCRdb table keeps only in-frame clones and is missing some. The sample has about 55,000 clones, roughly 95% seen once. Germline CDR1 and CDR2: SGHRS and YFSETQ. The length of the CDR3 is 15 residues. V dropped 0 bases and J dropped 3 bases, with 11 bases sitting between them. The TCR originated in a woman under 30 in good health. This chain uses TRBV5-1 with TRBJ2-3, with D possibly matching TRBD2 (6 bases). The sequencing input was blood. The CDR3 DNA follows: TGCGCCAGCAGCTTGGAACTAGCCTATACAGATACGCAGTATTTT. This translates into CASSLELAYTDTQYF.